The rows below give T cell receptor beta chains drawn from one sample of a study of T cell responses to AZD1222 COVID-19 vaccine. Some clones are missing from TCRdb's copy, which holds only in-frame ones; the method was immunoSEQ multiplex PCR. This sample has over 150,000 clones, with 75% to 95% found just once. This sample comprised peripheral blood, obtained on day 0 of AZD1222 vaccination. The receptors stem from an adult in good health. Both conserved end residues are part of each CDR3. The order of the fields is clone size, V gene, J gene, D gene, CDR3 protein, CDR3 DNA. D genes are given only for firm matches. Clone size is shown for a subset of rows, as once, few, many or a class of expanded clone.

abundance: .
v_gene: TRBV14
j_gene: TRBJ1-2
d_gene: .
CDR3aa: CASSQDGGYYGYTF
CDR3nt: TGTGCCAGCAGCCAAGACGGGGGGTACTATGGCTACACCTTC

abundance: .
v_gene: TRBV5-6
j_gene: TRBJ1-2
d_gene: .
CDR3aa: CASGPRQGVPDGYTF
CDR3nt: TGTGCCAGCGGTCCAAGGCAGGGCGTTCCGGATGGCTACACCTTC

abundance: .
v_gene: TRBV3-1/TRBV3-2
j_gene: TRBJ1-2
d_gene: TRBD1
CDR3aa: CASSQDPAGGIGYGYTF
CDR3nt: TGTGCCAGCAGCCAAGATCCGGCAGGGGGCATCGGCTATGGCTACACCTTC

abundance: few
v_gene: TRBV4-1
j_gene: TRBJ1-5
d_gene: TRBD1
CDR3aa: CASSQGTGGNQPQHF
CDR3nt: TGCGCCAGCAGCCAAGGGACAGGGGGCAATCAGCCCCAGCATTTT

abundance: .
v_gene: TRBV6-6
j_gene: TRBJ2-4
d_gene: .
CDR3aa: CASSKDKNIQYF
CDR3nt: TGTGCCAGCAGTAAGGACAAAAACATTCAGTACTTC

abundance: once
v_gene: TRBV7-3
j_gene: TRBJ2-5
d_gene: .
CDR3aa: CASSLRGPGLQETQYF
CDR3nt: TGTGCCAGCAGCTTAAGGGGACCGGGACTGCAAGAGACCCAGTACTTC

abundance: .
v_gene: TRBV30
j_gene: TRBJ2-7
d_gene: .
CDR3aa: CASLRGESSYEQYF
CDR3nt: TGTGCCTCCCTTCGCGGTGAAAGCTCCTACGAGCAGTACTTC

abundance: .
v_gene: TRBV5-4
j_gene: TRBJ2-5
d_gene: TRBD2
CDR3aa: CASSSLAGGETQYF
CDR3nt: TGTGCCAGCAGCTCCTTAGCGGGGGGGGAAACCCAGTACTTC

abundance: .
v_gene: TRBV12-3/TRBV12-4
j_gene: TRBJ1-4
d_gene: .
CDR3aa: CASSLTNNEKLFF
CDR3nt: TGTGCCAGCAGTTTAACAAACAATGAAAAACTGTTTTTT

abundance: .
v_gene: TRBV28
j_gene: TRBJ2-2
d_gene: TRBD1
CDR3aa: CASSLSGTGGTGELFF
CDR3nt: TGTGCCAGCAGTTTGAGTGGGACAGGGGGCACCGGGGAGCTGTTTTTT

abundance: .
v_gene: TRBV5-6
j_gene: TRBJ1-1
d_gene: TRBD1
CDR3aa: CASSLFDRVGKAFF
CDR3nt: TGTGCCAGCAGCCTATTCGACAGGGTGGGCAAGGCTTTCTTT

abundance: .
v_gene: TRBV19
j_gene: TRBJ1-2
d_gene: .
CDR3aa: CASSAASQEVYGYTF
CDR3nt: TGTGCCAGTAGTGCAGCAAGTCAAGAGGTCTATGGCTACACCTTC

abundance: .
v_gene: TRBV9
j_gene: TRBJ2-7
d_gene: TRBD2
CDR3aa: CASSVDAGGGGYEQYF
CDR3nt: TGTGCCAGCAGCGTAGACGCCGGCGGGGGGGGATACGAGCAGTACTTC

abundance: .
v_gene: TRBV7-8
j_gene: TRBJ1-2
d_gene: .
CDR3aa: CASSLGTPGGLSYGYTF
CDR3nt: TGTGCCAGCAGCTTAGGCACCCCCGGGGGGCTTAGCTATGGCTACACCTTC

abundance: .
v_gene: TRBV27
j_gene: TRBJ2-2
d_gene: TRBD2
CDR3aa: CASSLFASGGINTGELFF
CDR3nt: TGTGCCAGCAGTTTATTTGCTAGCGGGGGGATTAACACCGGGGAGCTGTTTTTT

abundance: .
v_gene: TRBV28
j_gene: TRBJ2-5
d_gene: TRBD2
CDR3aa: CASSQGLAVIETQYF
CDR3nt: TGTGCCAGCAGTCAGGGACTAGCGGTAATAGAGACCCAGTACTTC

abundance: .
v_gene: TRBV9
j_gene: TRBJ1-4
d_gene: TRBD1
CDR3aa: CASSAGQGENEKLFF
CDR3nt: TGTGCCAGCAGCGCTGGACAGGGAGAAAATGAAAAACTGTTTTTT

abundance: .
v_gene: TRBV19
j_gene: TRBJ1-6
d_gene: TRBD1
CDR3aa: CASSTDRGRSPLHF
CDR3nt: TGTGCCAGTAGTACGGACAGGGGGCGTTCACCCCTCCACTTT

abundance: .
v_gene: TRBV7-2
j_gene: TRBJ2-3
d_gene: .
CDR3aa: CASSLGGGGVDTQYF
CDR3nt: TGTGCCAGCAGCTTAGGAGGGGGAGGAGTAGATACGCAGTATTTT

abundance: .
v_gene: TRBV30
j_gene: TRBJ1-2
d_gene: .
CDR3aa: CAWRSRGPGAGYTF
CDR3nt: TGTGCCTGGAGATCCAGGGGACCCGGGGCTGGCTACACCTTC

abundance: .
v_gene: TRBV7-6
j_gene: TRBJ1-1
d_gene: .
CDR3aa: CASSGSDAANTEAFF
CDR3nt: TGTGCCAGCAGCGGATCTGACGCAGCGAACACTGAAGCTTTCTTT

abundance: .
v_gene: TRBV3-1/TRBV3-2
j_gene: TRBJ1-1
d_gene: .
CDR3aa: CASRKGNGGEGSF
CDR3nt: TGTGCCAGCAGAAAAGGGAATGGGGGCGAGGGATCTTTT

abundance: .
v_gene: TRBV6-5
j_gene: TRBJ2-5
d_gene: TRBD2
CDR3aa: CASSYSISGVKTQYF
CDR3nt: TGTGCCAGCAGTTACTCGATTAGCGGGGTAAAGACCCAGTACTTC

abundance: .
v_gene: TRBV14
j_gene: TRBJ1-6
d_gene: TRBD1
CDR3aa: CASSQAKGAPSPFHF
CDR3nt: TGTGCCAGCAGCCAAGCCAAGGGGGCGCCTTCACCCTTCCACTTT

abundance: .
v_gene: TRBV5-8
j_gene: TRBJ2-3
d_gene: .
CDR3aa: CASSPITGNPPDTQYF
CDR3nt: TGTGCCAGCAGCCCTATAACAGGGAACCCCCCAGATACGCAGTATTTT

abundance: .
v_gene: TRBV27
j_gene: TRBJ1-6
d_gene: .
CDR3aa: CASSLSRVDNSPLHF
CDR3nt: TGTGCCAGCAGTTTATCCCGGGTGGATAATTCACCCCTCCACTTT

abundance: .
v_gene: TRBV19
j_gene: TRBJ2-6
d_gene: TRBD1
CDR3aa: CASSSPAGTGAFSGANVLTF
CDR3nt: TGTGCCAGTAGTTCACCCGCCGGGACAGGGGCCTTCTCTGGGGCCAACGTCCTGACTTTC

abundance: .
v_gene: TRBV4-1
j_gene: TRBJ1-4
d_gene: TRBD1
CDR3aa: CASSQVTGVQLFF
CDR3nt: TGCGCCAGCAGCCAAGTTACAGGGGTCCAACTGTTTTTT

abundance: .
v_gene: TRBV7-2
j_gene: TRBJ1-2
d_gene: .
CDR3aa: CASSLALGRSYGYTF
CDR3nt: TGTGCCAGCAGCTTAGCCTTAGGGAGGAGCTATGGCTACACCTTC

abundance: many
v_gene: TRBV19
j_gene: TRBJ1-3
d_gene: TRBD1
CDR3aa: CASSAGQEGNTIYF
CDR3nt: TGTGCCAGTAGTGCCGGACAGGAGGGAAACACCATATATTTT

abundance: .
v_gene: TRBV3-1/TRBV3-2
j_gene: TRBJ2-1
d_gene: TRBD2
CDR3aa: CASSRLLAGSYNEQFF
CDR3nt: TGTGCCAGCAGCCGCCTGCTAGCGGGGTCCTACAATGAGCAGTTCTTC

abundance: once
v_gene: TRBV7-2
j_gene: TRBJ1-5
d_gene: .
CDR3aa: CASSLDTGRALDQPQHF
CDR3nt: TGTGCCAGCAGCTTAGATACGGGCAGGGCGTTGGATCAGCCCCAGCATTTT

abundance: .
v_gene: TRBV5-1
j_gene: TRBJ1-6
d_gene: .
CDR3aa: CASRTAHGSSPLHF
CDR3nt: TGCGCCAGCCGCACGGCTCACGGGAGTTCACCCCTCCACTTT

abundance: .
v_gene: TRBV15
j_gene: TRBJ1-4
d_gene: .
CDR3aa: CATSRDVTVNEKLFF
CDR3nt: TGTGCCACCAGCAGAGATGTGACGGTGAATGAAAAACTGTTTTTT

abundance: .
v_gene: TRBV18
j_gene: TRBJ2-5
d_gene: .
CDR3aa: CASSPPVGETQYF
CDR3nt: TGTGCCAGCTCACCACCGGTGGGAGAGACCCAGTACTTC

abundance: .
v_gene: TRBV11-1
j_gene: TRBJ2-1
d_gene: .
CDR3aa: CASSLDRSEQFF
CDR3nt: TGTGCCAGCAGCTTAGATAGAAGTGAGCAGTTCTTC

abundance: once
v_gene: TRBV21-1
j_gene: TRBJ1-1
d_gene: .
CDR3aa: CASSRVGAVVYFAEAFF
CDR3nt: TGTGCCAGCAGCAGAGTAGGGGCAGTGGTTTATTTCGCTGAAGCTTTCTTT

abundance: .
v_gene: TRBV7-2
j_gene: TRBJ1-2
d_gene: .
CDR3aa: CASSLDRASYGYTF
CDR3nt: TGTGCCAGCAGCCTTGACAGAGCTTCTTATGGCTACACCTTC

abundance: once
v_gene: TRBV7-6
j_gene: TRBJ2-1
d_gene: .
CDR3aa: CASSLKSGLAFAYNEQFF
CDR3nt: TGTGCCAGCAGCTTAAAATCTGGCCTAGCGTTTGCCTACAATGAGCAGTTCTTC

abundance: .
v_gene: TRBV28
j_gene: TRBJ1-5
d_gene: .
CDR3aa: CASSLFKIGNQPQHF
CDR3nt: TGTGCCAGCAGTTTATTTAAGATCGGCAATCAGCCCCAGCATTTT

abundance: .
v_gene: TRBV4-3
j_gene: TRBJ1-2
d_gene: .
CDR3aa: CASSQGENYGYTF
CDR3nt: TGCGCCAGCAGCCAAGGGGAAAACTATGGCTACACCTTC

abundance: .
v_gene: TRBV4-3
j_gene: TRBJ2-4
d_gene: TRBD1
CDR3aa: CASSPSIRDRENIQYF
CDR3nt: TGCGCCAGCAGCCCATCGATCCGGGACAGGGAAAACATTCAGTACTTC

abundance: .
v_gene: TRBV6-5
j_gene: TRBJ2-1
d_gene: .
CDR3aa: CASTGAGPYNEQFF
CDR3nt: TGTGCCAGCACCGGCGCAGGGCCCTACAATGAGCAGTTCTTC

abundance: .
v_gene: TRBV11-2
j_gene: TRBJ2-1
d_gene: .
CDR3aa: CASSSAGLQPIEQFF
CDR3nt: TGTGCCAGCAGCTCTGCCGGACTACAGCCCATTGAGCAGTTCTTC

abundance: .
v_gene: TRBV5-4
j_gene: TRBJ2-3
d_gene: TRBD1
CDR3aa: CASSLRTGEGTDTQYF
CDR3nt: TGTGCCAGCAGCTTACGGACAGGGGAGGGCACAGATACGCAGTATTTT

abundance: .
v_gene: TRBV14
j_gene: TRBJ1-1
d_gene: .
CDR3aa: CASSQQGYGEAFF
CDR3nt: TGTGCCAGCAGCCAACAGGGGTATGGTGAAGCTTTCTTT

abundance: .
v_gene: TRBV28
j_gene: TRBJ1-2
d_gene: .
CDR3aa: CASSPGLYYGYTF
CDR3nt: TGTGCCAGCAGTCCTGGACTCTACTATGGCTACACCTTC

abundance: .
v_gene: TRBV28
j_gene: TRBJ1-2
d_gene: TRBD1
CDR3aa: CASNRDRGGYTF
CDR3nt: TGTGCCAGCAACCGGGACAGGGGTGGCTACACCTTC

abundance: .
v_gene: TRBV21-1
j_gene: TRBJ1-5
d_gene: .
CDR3aa: CASTQVENQPQHF
CDR3nt: TGTGCCAGCACACAAGTAGAGAATCAGCCCCAGCATTTT

abundance: few
v_gene: TRBV7-9
j_gene: TRBJ1-4
d_gene: TRBD1
CDR3aa: CASSLYRGVGKLFF
CDR3nt: TGTGCCAGCAGCCTCTACAGGGGAGTGGGAAAACTGTTTTTT

abundance: .
v_gene: TRBV6-5
j_gene: TRBJ1-2
d_gene: .
CDR3aa: CASSRQALVNYGYTF
CDR3nt: TGTGCCAGCAGTCGACAGGCGCTCGTTAACTATGGCTACACCTTC

abundance: .
v_gene: TRBV4-1
j_gene: TRBJ2-5
d_gene: TRBD2
CDR3aa: CASSQGLISSSGGATQYF
CDR3nt: TGCGCCAGCAGCCAAGGCCTCATCTCGTCCAGCGGGGGGGCGACCCAGTACTTC

abundance: .
v_gene: TRBV7-8
j_gene: TRBJ2-7
d_gene: .
CDR3aa: CASSSYGRTTQYF
CDR3nt: TGTGCCAGCAGCTCCTATGGCCGTACGACACAGTACTTC